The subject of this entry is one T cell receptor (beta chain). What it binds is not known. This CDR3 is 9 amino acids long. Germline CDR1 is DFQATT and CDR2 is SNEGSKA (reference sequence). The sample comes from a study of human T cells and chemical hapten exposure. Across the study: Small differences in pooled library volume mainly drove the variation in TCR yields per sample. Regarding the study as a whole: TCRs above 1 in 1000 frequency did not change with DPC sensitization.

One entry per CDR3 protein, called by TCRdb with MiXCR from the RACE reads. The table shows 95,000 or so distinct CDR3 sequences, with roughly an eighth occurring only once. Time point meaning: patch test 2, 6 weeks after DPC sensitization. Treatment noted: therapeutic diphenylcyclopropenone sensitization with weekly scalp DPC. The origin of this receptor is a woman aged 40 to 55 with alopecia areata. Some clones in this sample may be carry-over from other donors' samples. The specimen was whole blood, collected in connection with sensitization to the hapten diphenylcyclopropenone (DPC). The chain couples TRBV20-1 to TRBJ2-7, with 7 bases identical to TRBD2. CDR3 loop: CGLGYEQYF. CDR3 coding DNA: TGCGGACTAGGGTACGAGCAGTACTTC.